Included here is one T cell receptor beta chain sequence, with context. Its specificity is unknown. The germline V gene encodes CDR1 SEHNR and CDR2 FQNEAQ (reference sequence). The V gene end was trimmed by 5 bases and the J gene end by 9 bases; junction bases not matched to a gene: 15. The CDR3 is made up of 16 amino acids. This sample stems from a study of T cells in tuberculosis. Findings of the study overall: Active tuberculosis TCR-alpha repertoires lay closer to GMM-specific TCRs than IGRA-negative controls, suggesting clonal expansion. Using the GMM-specific repertoire gave around 90% accuracy versus 60% to 70% with motifs.

TCRdb keeps only in-frame clones here, not all; method: immunoSEQ multiplex PCR. The sample comprises around 26,000 clones, 90% to 95% of which are singletons, and 15% to 20% rests with the top ten. This sequence was found in a donor aged 10-30 years with latent tuberculosis or without tuberculosis infection. Some clones in this sample may be carry-over from other donors' samples. Source material: PBMCs. The chain carries TRBV7-9 and TRBJ2-1; 8 bases fit TRBD1. CDR3 sequence: CASSINRDRNFGEQFF. CDR3 nucleotide sequence: TGTGCCAGCAGCATCAACCGGGACAGGAATTTTGGTGAGCAGTTCTTC.